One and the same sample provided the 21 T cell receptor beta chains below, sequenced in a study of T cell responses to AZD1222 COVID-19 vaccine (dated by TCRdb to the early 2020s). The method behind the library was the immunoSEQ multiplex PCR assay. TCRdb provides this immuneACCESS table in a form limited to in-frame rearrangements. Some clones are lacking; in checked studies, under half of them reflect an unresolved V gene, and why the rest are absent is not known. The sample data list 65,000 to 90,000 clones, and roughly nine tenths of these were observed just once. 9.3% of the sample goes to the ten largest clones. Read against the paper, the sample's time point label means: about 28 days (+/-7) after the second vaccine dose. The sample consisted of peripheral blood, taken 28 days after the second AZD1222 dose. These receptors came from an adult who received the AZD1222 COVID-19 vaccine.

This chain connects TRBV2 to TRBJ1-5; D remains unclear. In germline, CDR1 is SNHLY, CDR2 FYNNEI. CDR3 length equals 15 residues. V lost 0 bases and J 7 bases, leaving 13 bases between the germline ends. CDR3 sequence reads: CASSEALPGWQPQHF. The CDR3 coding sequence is TGTGCCAGCAGTGAAGCGCTTCCGGGATGGCAGCCCCAGCATTTT.

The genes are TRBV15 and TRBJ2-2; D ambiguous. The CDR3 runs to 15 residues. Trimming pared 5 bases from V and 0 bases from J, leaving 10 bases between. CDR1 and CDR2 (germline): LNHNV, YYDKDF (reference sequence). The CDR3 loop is CATSPGRANTGELFF. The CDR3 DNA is TGTGCCACCAGCCCGGGCAGAGCGAACACCGGGGAGCTGTTTTTT. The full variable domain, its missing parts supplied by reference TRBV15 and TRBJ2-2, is DAMVIQNPRYQVTQFGKPVTLSCSQTLNHNVMYWYQQKSSQAPKLLFHYYDKDFNNEADTPDNFQSRRPNTSFCFLDIRSPGLGDTAMYLCATSPGRANTGELFFGEGSRLTVL.

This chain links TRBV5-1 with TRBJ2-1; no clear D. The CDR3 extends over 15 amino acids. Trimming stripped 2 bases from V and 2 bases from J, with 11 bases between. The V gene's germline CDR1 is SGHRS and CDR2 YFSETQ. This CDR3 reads CASSFRLGPYNEQFF. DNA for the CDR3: TGCGCCAGCAGCTTCAGGCTGGGTCCCTACAATGAGCAGTTCTTC.

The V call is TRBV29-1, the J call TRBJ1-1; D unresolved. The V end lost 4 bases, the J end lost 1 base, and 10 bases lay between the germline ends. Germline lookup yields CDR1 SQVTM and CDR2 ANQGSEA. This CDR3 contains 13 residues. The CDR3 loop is CSVVKGWNTEAFF. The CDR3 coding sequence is TGCAGCGTTGTAAAGGGTTGGAACACTGAAGCTTTCTTT.

CDR3 loop: CASSLVTGAKGELFF. The DNA of the CDR3 is TGTGCCAGCAGCTTAGTGACAGGAGCCAAGGGGGAGCTGTTTTTT. The chain couples TRBV11-3 to TRBJ2-2, with D possibly being TRBD1 (6 bases). Deletions cut 1 base from V and 8 bases from J, with 14 bases between. Germline lookup yields CDR1 SGHNT and CDR2 YENEEA. CDR3 length equals 15 residues.

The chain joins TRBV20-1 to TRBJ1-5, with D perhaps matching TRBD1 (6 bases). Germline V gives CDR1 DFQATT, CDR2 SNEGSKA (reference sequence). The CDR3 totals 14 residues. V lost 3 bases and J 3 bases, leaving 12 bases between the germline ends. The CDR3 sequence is CSASGPGDNQPQHF. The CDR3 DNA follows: TGCAGTGCTAGTGGGCCAGGGGACAATCAGCCCCAGCATTTT.

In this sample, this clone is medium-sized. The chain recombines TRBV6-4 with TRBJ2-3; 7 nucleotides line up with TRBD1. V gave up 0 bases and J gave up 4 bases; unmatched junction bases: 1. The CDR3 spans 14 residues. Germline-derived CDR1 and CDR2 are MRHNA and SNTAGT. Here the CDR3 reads CASSDSGGADTQYF. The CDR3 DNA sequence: TGTGCCAGCAGTGACTCAGGGGGCGCAGATACGCAGTATTTT.

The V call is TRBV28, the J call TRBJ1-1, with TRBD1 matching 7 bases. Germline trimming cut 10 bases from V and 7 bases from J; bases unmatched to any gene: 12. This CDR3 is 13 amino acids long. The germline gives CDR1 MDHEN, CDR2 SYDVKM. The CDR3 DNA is TGTGCCATCACGGGACAGACGGGTCTTGAAGCTTTCTTT. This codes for CAITGQTGLEAFF.

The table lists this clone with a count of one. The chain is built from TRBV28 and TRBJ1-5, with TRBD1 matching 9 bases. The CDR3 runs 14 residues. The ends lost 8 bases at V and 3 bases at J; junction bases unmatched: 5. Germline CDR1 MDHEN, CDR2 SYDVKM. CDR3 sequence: CASEGQGNNQPQHF. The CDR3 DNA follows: TGTGCCAGCGAGGGACAGGGTAACAATCAGCCCCAGCATTTT.

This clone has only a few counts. Here the CDR3 reads CASSLRGHTEAFF. CDR3 in DNA: TGTGCCAGCAGTTTACGTGGGCACACTGAAGCTTTCTTT. The chain recombines TRBV12-3 or TRBV12-4 with TRBJ1-1; unclear D gene. Trimming removed 2 bases at V and 3 bases at J, with 7 bases between. This CDR3 region has 13 residues.

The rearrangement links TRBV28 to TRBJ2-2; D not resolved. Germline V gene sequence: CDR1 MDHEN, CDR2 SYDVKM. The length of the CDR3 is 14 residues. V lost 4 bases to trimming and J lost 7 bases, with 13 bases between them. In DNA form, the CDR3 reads TGTGCCAGCAGTTGGTCTAGAGTCTTCGGGGAGCTGTTTTTT. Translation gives CASSWSRVFGELFF.

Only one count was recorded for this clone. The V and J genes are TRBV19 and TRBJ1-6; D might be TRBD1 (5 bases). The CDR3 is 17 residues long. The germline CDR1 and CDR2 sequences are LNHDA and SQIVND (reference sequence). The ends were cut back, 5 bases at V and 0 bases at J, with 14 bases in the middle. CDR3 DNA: TGTGCCAGTAGTGCGGGACTCCCGAGCTCCTATAATTCACCCCTCCACTTT. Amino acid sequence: CASSAGLPSSYNSPLHF.

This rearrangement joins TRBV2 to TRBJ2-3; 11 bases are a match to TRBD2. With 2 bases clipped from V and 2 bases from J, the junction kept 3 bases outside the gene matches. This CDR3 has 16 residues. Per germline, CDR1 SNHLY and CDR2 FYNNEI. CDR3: CASSERLAGYTDTQYF. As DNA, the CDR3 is TGTGCCAGCAGTGAAAGACTAGCGGGGTACACAGATACGCAGTATTTT.

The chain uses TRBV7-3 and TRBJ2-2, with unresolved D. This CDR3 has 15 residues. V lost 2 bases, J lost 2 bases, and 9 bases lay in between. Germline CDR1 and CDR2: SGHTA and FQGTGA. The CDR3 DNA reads TGTGCCAGCAGCTTAGTCCTAGGCAACACCGGGGAGCTGTTTTTT. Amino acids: CASSLVLGNTGELFF.

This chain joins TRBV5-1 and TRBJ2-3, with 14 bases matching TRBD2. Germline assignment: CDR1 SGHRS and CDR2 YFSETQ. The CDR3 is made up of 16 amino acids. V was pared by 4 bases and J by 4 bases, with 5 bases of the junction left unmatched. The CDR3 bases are TGCGCCAGCAGCGCCGGGACTAGCGGGAGCTCAGATACGCAGTATTTT. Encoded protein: CASSAGTSGSSDTQYF.

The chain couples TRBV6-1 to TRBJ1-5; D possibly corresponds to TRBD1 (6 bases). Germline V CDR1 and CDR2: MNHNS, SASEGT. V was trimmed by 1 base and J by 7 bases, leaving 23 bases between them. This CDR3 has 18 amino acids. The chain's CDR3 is CASSEGGAGLLLGQPQHF. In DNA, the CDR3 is TGTGCCAGCAGTGAAGGGGGGGCAGGGCTTTTACTAGGCCAGCCCCAGCATTTT.

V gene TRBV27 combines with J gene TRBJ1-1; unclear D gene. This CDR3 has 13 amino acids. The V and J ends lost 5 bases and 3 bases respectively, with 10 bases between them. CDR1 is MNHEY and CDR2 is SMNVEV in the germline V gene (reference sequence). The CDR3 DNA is TGTGCCAGCAGTGCGGCTTGGGACACTGAAGCTTTCTTT. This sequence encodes CASSAAWDTEAFF.

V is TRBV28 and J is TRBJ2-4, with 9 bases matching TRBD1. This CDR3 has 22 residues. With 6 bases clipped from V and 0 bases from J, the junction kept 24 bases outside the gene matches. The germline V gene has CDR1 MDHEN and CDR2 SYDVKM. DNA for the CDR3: TGTGCCAGCAGCCCCCCGGGACAGGGAAGGGTAGGGAGCCTTGCAGCCAAAAACATTCAGTACTTC. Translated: CASSPPGQGRVGSLAAKNIQYF.

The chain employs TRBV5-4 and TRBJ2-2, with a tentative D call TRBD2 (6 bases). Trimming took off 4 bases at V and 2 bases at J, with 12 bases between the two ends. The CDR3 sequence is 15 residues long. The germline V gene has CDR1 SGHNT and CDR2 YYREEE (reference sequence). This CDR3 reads CASSPWRANTGELFF. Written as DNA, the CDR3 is TGTGCCAGCAGCCCCTGGAGGGCAAACACCGGGGAGCTGTTTTTT.

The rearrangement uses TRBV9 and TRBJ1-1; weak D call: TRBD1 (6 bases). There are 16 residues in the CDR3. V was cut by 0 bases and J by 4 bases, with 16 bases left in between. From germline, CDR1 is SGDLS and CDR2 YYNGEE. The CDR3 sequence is CASSVGADRQGTEAFF. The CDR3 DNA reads TGTGCCAGCAGCGTAGGAGCCGACAGGCAAGGCACTGAAGCTTTCTTT.

This CDR3 is CASSIQGETEAFF. The CDR3 DNA is TGTGCCAGTAGTATCCAGGGGGAAACTGAAGCTTTCTTT. The chain recombines TRBV19 with TRBJ1-1; 7 bases match TRBD1. This CDR3 has 13 residues. The ends lost 3 bases at V and 5 bases at J; junction bases unmatched: 3. Germline assignment: CDR1 LNHDA and CDR2 SQIVND (reference sequence).